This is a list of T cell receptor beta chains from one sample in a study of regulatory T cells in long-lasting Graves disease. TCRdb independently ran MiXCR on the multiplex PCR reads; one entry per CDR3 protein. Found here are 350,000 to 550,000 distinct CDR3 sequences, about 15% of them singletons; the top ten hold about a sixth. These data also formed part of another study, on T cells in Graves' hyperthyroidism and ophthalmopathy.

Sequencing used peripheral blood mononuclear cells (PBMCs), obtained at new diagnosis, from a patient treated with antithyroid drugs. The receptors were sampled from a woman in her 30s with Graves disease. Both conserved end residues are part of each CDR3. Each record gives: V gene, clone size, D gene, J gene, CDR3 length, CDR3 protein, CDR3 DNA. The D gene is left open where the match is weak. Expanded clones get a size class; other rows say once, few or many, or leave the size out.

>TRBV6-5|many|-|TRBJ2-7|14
CASSYFVGAYEQYF
TGTGCCAGCAGTTACTTTGTGGGTGCCTACGAGCAGTACTTC
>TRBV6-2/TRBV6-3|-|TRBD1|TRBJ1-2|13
CAGRSTGSYGYTF
TGTGCCGGCAGATCGACAGGGTCGTATGGCTACACCTTC
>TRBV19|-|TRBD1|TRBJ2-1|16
CASSITPGQGWGEQFF
TGTGCCAGTAGTATCACCCCTGGACAGGGATGGGGTGAGCAGTTCTTC
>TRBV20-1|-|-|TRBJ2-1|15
CSARGAADSYNGQFF
TGCAGTGCTAGAGGAGCAGCGGATTCTTACAATGGGCAGTTCTTC
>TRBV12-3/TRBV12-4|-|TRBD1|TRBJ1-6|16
CASRINPGQYNSPLHF
TGTGCCAGCAGAATAAACCCGGGACAGTATAATTCACCCCTCCACTTT
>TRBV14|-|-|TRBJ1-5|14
CASSQVRGAQPQHF
TGTGCCAGCAGCCAAGTACGGGGGGCTCAGCCCCAGCATTTT
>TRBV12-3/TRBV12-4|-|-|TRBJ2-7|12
CVSSLVSHEQYF
TGTGTCAGCAGTTTGGTCTCCCACGAGCAGTACTTC
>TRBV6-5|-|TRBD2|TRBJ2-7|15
CASSYPRSGRYEQYF
TGTGCCAGCAGTTACCCAAGGAGCGGGAGGTACGAGCAGTACTTC
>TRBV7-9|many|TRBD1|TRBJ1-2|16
CASSLAGTGVSAGYTF
TGTGCCAGCAGCTTAGCCGGGACAGGGGTTAGCGCTGGCTACACCTTC
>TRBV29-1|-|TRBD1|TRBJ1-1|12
CSGRQGFTEAFF
TGCAGCGGGCGACAGGGCTTCACTGAAGCTTTCTTT
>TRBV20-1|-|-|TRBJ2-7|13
CSGGSALYYEQYF
TGCAGCGGGGGAAGCGCTCTCTACTACGAGCAGTACTTC
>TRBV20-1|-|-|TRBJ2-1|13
CSASKSSQGEQFF
TGCAGTGCGTCGAAGAGTTCCCAGGGTGAGCAGTTCTTC
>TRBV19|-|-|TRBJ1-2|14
CASSRQGSDYGYTF
TGTGCCAGTAGTAGGCAGGGATCGGACTATGGCTACACCTTC
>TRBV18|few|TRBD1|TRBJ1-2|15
CASSPRTGVDYGYTF
TGTGCCAGCTCACCTAGGACAGGGGTTGACTATGGCTACACCTTC
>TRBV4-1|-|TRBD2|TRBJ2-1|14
CASRAGVLENEQFF
TGCGCCAGCAGGGCGGGAGTCCTAGAGAATGAGCAGTTCTTC
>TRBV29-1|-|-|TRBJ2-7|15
CSVEDDGHPSYEQYF
TGCAGCGTTGAAGATGACGGACACCCCTCCTACGAGCAGTACTTC